One sample yielded the 22 T cell receptor beta chains listed below, sequenced in a study of T-cell memory formation after mild COVID-19 (dated by TCRdb to the early 2020s). Libraries came from 5' RACE. TCRdb shows the sequencer as Illumina NovaSeq 6000. TCRdb redid the processing of the public reads, applying fastp at Q25 and MiXCR, and retained in-frame beta chains. Every distinct CDR3 protein forms one entry, paired with its most common genes and DNA. The sample includes approximately 250,000 distinct CDR3 sequences, with 16% observed a single time. The top ten clones comprise roughly a fifth of the sample. The specimen was PBMCs or a T cell subset sorted from them (not recorded which). All receptors come from a young man who had mild COVID-19 (a few samples of this study predate the infection). The sample titles of this study are shuffled in the database, so cell type and time point are left out; the donor was told from shared clones.

There are a few counts of this clonotype. This rearrangement joins TRBV29-1 to TRBJ2-1; 8 bases are shared with TRBD1. Germline V gene lookup returns CDR1 SQVTM and CDR2 ANQGSEA. CDR3 length: 15 residues. J lost 9 bases, V lost 0 bases, and 10 bases had no gene match. CDR3 sequence (DNA): TGCAGCGTTGAAGAGTGGCAGGGGGCCCTAAGTGAGCAGTTCTTC. Its protein is CSVEEWQGALSEQFF.

A few counts support this clonotype. The chain uses TRBV27 and TRBJ1-4; D uncertain. CDR1 is MNHEY and CDR2 is SMNVEV in the germline V gene (reference sequence). V lost 0 bases and J 12 bases, leaving 11 bases between the germline ends. The CDR3 has 13 residues. CDR3 DNA: TGTGCCAGCAGTTTATCGCCCGGGATTCAACTGTTTTTT. Translating it yields CASSLSPGIQLFF. Based on the CDR3 plus reference TRBV27 and TRBJ1-4, the full variable domain is EAQVTQNPRYLITVTGKKLTVTCSQNMNHEYMSWYRQDPGLGLRQIYYSMNVEVTDKGDVPEGYKVSRKEKRNFPLILESPSPNQTSLYFCASSLSPGIQLFFGSGTQLSVL.

This clonotype was seen a few times. The V and J genes are TRBV7-9 and TRBJ1-1; D gene unclear. Germline loops: CDR1 SEHNR, CDR2 FQNEAQ (reference sequence). Trimming cost V 8 bases and J 6 bases, with 19 bases left between them. The CDR3 runs to 14 residues. The CDR3 protein is CASGPVSSSSEAFF. The DNA of the CDR3 is TGTGCCAGCGGACCCGTGAGTTCTAGCTCTGAAGCTTTCTTT.

This CDR3 is CASSRSSNREETQYF. CDR3 nucleotides: TGTGCCAGCAGTCGCTCTAGCAATAGGGAAGAGACCCAGTACTTC. The chain uses TRBV12-3 or TRBV12-4 and TRBJ2-5; D possibly corresponds to TRBD2 (5 bases). The CDR3 length is 15 residues. V was clipped by 5 bases and J by 3 bases, with 16 bases between them.

The rearrangement links TRBV12-3 or TRBV12-4 to TRBJ1-5; TRBD1 agrees at 9 bases. Trimming cost V 2 bases and J 5 bases; bases outside gene matches: 10. This CDR3 is 17 amino acids long. The CDR3 DNA reads TGTGCCAGCAGTTTAAGCTCCGGGGACAGGGAGGATCAGCCCCAGCATTTT. This codes for CASSLSSGDREDQPQHF.

This clonotype was seen more than once but under ten times. The CDR3 reads CASSFGGLNTEAFF. In nucleotides, the CDR3 is TGTGCCAGCAGCTTCGGGGGATTGAACACTGAAGCTTTCTTT. The chain links TRBV11-2 to TRBJ1-1; D might be TRBD1 (5 bases). Germline CDR1 and CDR2: SGHAT and FQNNGV. This CDR3 has 14 residues. The V end lost 3 bases, the J end lost 0 bases, and 8 bases lay between the germline ends. The variable domain in full, completed from reference TRBV11-2 and TRBJ1-1, reads EAGVAQSPRYKIIEKRQSVAFWCNPISGHATLYWYQQILGQGPKLLIQFQNNGVVDDSQLPKDRFSAERLKGVDSTLKIQPAKLEDSAVYLCASSFGGLNTEAFFGQGTRLTVV.

This clonotype was detected a few times. The chain combines TRBV4-1 with TRBJ2-5, with 8 bases lining up with TRBD1. CDR3 length: 15 amino acids. Germline V gene data show CDR1 as MGHRA and CDR2 as YSYEKL. V lost 4 bases and J lost 5; bases outside the gene matches: 9. CDR3 sequence reads: CASSLGTGPAETQYF. The CDR3 nucleotides are TGCGCCAGCAGCCTGGGGACAGGCCCCGCGGAGACCCAGTACTTC.

The gene calls are TRBV6-4 and TRBJ2-3, with 7 nucleotides matching TRBD2. Germline values: CDR1 MRHNA, CDR2 SNTAGT. The CDR3 extends over 16 amino acids. The junction had 7 bases not matched to a gene; V was cut back by 3 bases and J by 1 base. The CDR3 spells CASSESRGDGTDTQYF. CDR3 DNA sequence: TGTGCCAGCAGTGAGAGTCGGGGGGACGGCACAGATACGCAGTATTTT.

J is TRBJ2-3 and V is TRBV24-1; perhaps TRBD2 as D (6 bases). The germline gives CDR1 KGHDR, CDR2 SFDVKD. Trimming stripped 4 bases from V and 5 bases from J, with 9 bases between. The CDR3 is 13 residues long. The CDR3 loop is CATSELAGDTQYF. CDR3 sequence (DNA): TGTGCCACCAGTGAACTAGCCGGAGATACGCAGTATTTT.

This clonotype occurred a few times. The V gene is TRBV11-2, the J gene TRBJ1-4, with TRBD1 matching over 9 bases. Germline CDR1 SGHAT, CDR2 FQNNGV. The CDR3 is 14 residues long. V shed 4 bases and J 9 bases; nucleotides not matched to a gene: 6. The CDR3 DNA sequence: TGTGCCAGCAGCTCGGGACAGGGATACCAAAAACTGTTTTTT. Translating gives CASSSGQGYQKLFF. The variable domain in full, completed from reference TRBV11-2 and TRBJ1-4, reads EAGVAQSPRYKIIEKRQSVAFWCNPISGHATLYWYQQILGQGPKLLIQFQNNGVVDDSQLPKDRFSAERLKGVDSTLKIQPAKLEDSAVYLCASSSGQGYQKLFFGSGTQLSVL.

This chain links TRBV7-8 with TRBJ2-5; the match to TRBD2 covers 9 bases. This CDR3 is built from 16 residues. The germline CDR1 and CDR2 sequences are SGHVS and FQNEAQ. Trimming took 4 bases from V and 5 from J; bases not matched to a gene: 11. CDR3 in DNA: TGTGCCAGCAGCTCACCAGCGGGGGGCCTGGGGGAGACCCAGTACTTC. Amino acid sequence: CASSSPAGGLGETQYF. Combining the CDR3 with reference TRBV7-8 and TRBJ2-5 gives the whole variable domain GAGVSQSPRYKVAKRGQDVALRCDPISGHVSLFWYQQALGQGPEFLTYFQNEAQLDKSGLPSDRFFAERPEGSVSTLKIQRTQQEDSAVYLCASSSPAGGLGETQYFGPGTRLLVL.

This rearrangement joins TRBV6-2 or TRBV6-3 to TRBJ2-7, with TRBD1 identical over 9 bases. V trimming: 5 bases; J trimming: 0 bases; junction bases outside the gene matches: 11. The CDR3 consists of 17 residues. The germline V gene has CDR1 MNHEY and CDR2 SVGEGT. In DNA form, the CDR3 reads TGTGCCAGCAGTCGACTTTCCGGGACAGGGTCCTCCTACGAGCAGTACGTC. Amino acid sequence: CASSRLSGTGSSYEQYV.

The V call is TRBV13, the J call TRBJ1-4; D unresolved. Trimming cost V 2 bases and J 8 bases, with 6 bases left between them. The CDR3 runs to 12 residues. Germline loops: CDR1 PRHDT, CDR2 FYEKMQ (reference sequence). CDR3: CASSLLQEKLFF. The DNA of the CDR3 is TGTGCCAGCAGCTTATTACAAGAAAAACTGTTTTTT.

This clonotype has only a few counts. The rearrangement uses TRBV24-1 and TRBJ1-5; weak D call: TRBD1 (5 bases). The CDR3 totals 16 residues. The germline CDR1 and CDR2 sequences are KGHDR and SFDVKD. Trimming left V 3 bases short and J 0 bases short, with 11 bases between. In DNA, the CDR3 is TGTGCCACCAGTGATCCTGGGACGGGTAGCAATCAGCCCCAGCATTTT. This gives the protein CATSDPGTGSNQPQHF.

This clonotype was seen only a few times. V is TRBV3-1 and J is TRBJ1-5, with D uncertain. The CDR3 sequence is 12 residues long. The germline V gene encodes CDR1 LGHDT and CDR2 YNNKEL (reference sequence). V lost 6 bases, J lost 6 bases, and 9 bases lay in between. DNA of the CDR3: TGTGCCAGCAGGAAAGAAGGTCAGCCCCAGCATTTT. This gives the protein CASRKEGQPQHF. The full variable domain, in which reference TRBV3-1 and TRBJ1-5 provide the parts outside the CDR3, is DTAVSQTPKYLVTQMGNDKSIKCEQNLGHDTMYWYKQDSKKFLKIMFSYNNKELIINETVPNRFSPKSPDKAHLNLHINSLELGDSAVYFCASRKEGQPQHFGDGTRLSIL.

The gene calls are TRBV5-5 and TRBJ2-3; no clear D. The ends were cut back, 0 bases at V and 6 bases at J, with 17 bases in the middle. From germline, CDR1 is SGHKS and CDR2 YYEKEE (reference sequence). The CDR3 spans 16 residues. CDR3: CASSLAQAGSSDTQYF. CDR3 coding DNA: TGTGCCAGCAGCTTGGCACAAGCTGGGTCATCTGATACGCAGTATTTT. Looking up the rest from reference TRBV5-5 and TRBJ2-3 gives the full variable domain: DAGVTQSPTHLIKTRGQQVTLRCSPISGHKSVSWYQQVLGQGPQFIFQYYEKEERGRGNFPDRFSARQFPNYSSELNVNALLLGDSALYLCASSLAQAGSSDTQYFGPGTRLTVL.

V gene TRBV4-3 combines with J gene TRBJ2-7; TRBD1 matches 10 bases. The CDR3 spans 16 residues. Germline values: CDR1 LGHNA, CDR2 YSLEER. Trimming cost V 0 bases and J 3 bases; bases outside gene matches: 5. Written as DNA, the CDR3 is TGCGCCAGCAGCCAAGAGGGGGGACAGGGGTACTACGAGCAGTACTTC. Translating it yields CASSQEGGQGYYEQYF.

This clonotype was seen only a few times. The genes are TRBV5-6 and TRBJ1-6; perhaps TRBD1 as D (6 bases). This CDR3 is built from 16 residues. The V gene's germline CDR1 is SGHDT and CDR2 YYEEEE. V lost 0 bases, J lost 3 bases, and 10 bases lay in between. The CDR3 sequence is CASSLDGQFYNSPLHF. The CDR3 coding sequence is TGTGCCAGCAGCTTGGATGGACAGTTCTATAATTCACCCCTCCACTTT.

The chain recombines TRBV20-1 with TRBJ2-2; D is possibly TRBD2 (6 bases). This CDR3 spans 14 amino acids. Per the germline V gene, CDR1 is DFQATT and CDR2 is SNEGSKA (reference sequence). V was shortened by 6 bases and J by 5 bases, with 16 bases between the two germline ends. The CDR3 bases are TGCAGTGCGCCTTGGGGGGTACGGACCGGGGAGCTGTTTTTT. This gives the protein CSAPWGVRTGELFF.

V and J are TRBV27 and TRBJ1-1, with D perhaps TRBD1 (5 bases). CDR1 is MNHEY and CDR2 is SMNVEV in the germline V gene (reference sequence). The CDR3 has 16 residues. V shed 4 bases and J shed 0 bases, with 15 bases lying between them. The CDR3 reads CASSSFQRGVNTEAFF. The CDR3 region has the DNA TGTGCCAGCAGTTCATTTCAAAGGGGAGTGAACACTGAAGCTTTCTTT.

The genes are TRBV7-2 and TRBJ2-3, with 12 bases matching TRBD2. Germline CDR1 is SGHTA and CDR2 is FQGNSA. With 2 bases clipped from V and 5 bases from J, the junction kept 5 bases outside the gene matches. The CDR3 loop spans 16 amino acids. This CDR3 reads CASSLLAGGPRDTQYF. As DNA, the CDR3 is TGTGCCAGCAGCTTACTAGCGGGGGGGCCAAGAGATACGCAGTATTTT.

The chain uses TRBV2 and TRBJ1-1; D remains unclear. V lost 7 bases to trimming and J lost 0 bases, with 12 bases between them. Germline V CDR1 and CDR2: SNHLY, FYNNEI. The CDR3 is made up of 14 amino acids. CDR3 sequence: CASNTGGMNTEAFF. CDR3 in DNA: TGTGCCAGCAACACTGGAGGGATGAACACTGAAGCTTTCTTT.